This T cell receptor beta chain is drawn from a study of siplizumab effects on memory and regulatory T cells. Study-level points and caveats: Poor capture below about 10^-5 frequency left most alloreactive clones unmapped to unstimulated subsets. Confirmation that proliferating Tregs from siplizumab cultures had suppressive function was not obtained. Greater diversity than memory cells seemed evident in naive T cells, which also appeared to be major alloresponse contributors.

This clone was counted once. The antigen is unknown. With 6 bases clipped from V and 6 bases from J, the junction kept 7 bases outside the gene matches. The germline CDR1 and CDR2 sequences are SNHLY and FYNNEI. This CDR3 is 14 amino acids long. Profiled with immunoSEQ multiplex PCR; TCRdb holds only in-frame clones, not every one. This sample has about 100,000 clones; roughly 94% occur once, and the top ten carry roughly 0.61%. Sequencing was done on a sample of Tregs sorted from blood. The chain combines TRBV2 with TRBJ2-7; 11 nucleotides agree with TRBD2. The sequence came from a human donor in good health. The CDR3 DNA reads TGTGCCAGCAGCGTACTAGCGGGAGAGGGCGAGCAGTACTTC. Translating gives CASSVLAGEGEQYF.